This entry lists 30 T cell receptor beta chains sequenced from one sample in a study of blood T cell repertoires in COVID-19. Profiled with immunoSEQ multiplex PCR; TCRdb holds only in-frame clones, not every one. This sample has 130,000 or so clones, with 80% to 90% found just once. Input material: peripheral blood. Receptor source: a human donor in a cohort sampled during active COVID-19.

The count of this clone is one. In DNA form, the CDR3 reads TGTGCCACCAGCAGAGACTTCCCCGGGACAAAGTATCAGCCCCAGCATTTT. The encoded protein is CATSRDFPGTKYQPQHF. V is TRBV15 and J is TRBJ1-5, with a tentative D call TRBD1 (6 bases). This CDR3 contains 17 residues. Germline V gene lookup returns CDR1 LNHNV and CDR2 YYDKDF (reference sequence). V lost 0 bases, J lost 5 bases, and 17 bases lay in between.

This clone was detected only once. This sequence joins TRBV4-3 and TRBJ1-4; D possibly corresponds to TRBD1 (6 bases). CDR3 length: 18 amino acids. V lost 1 base, J lost 1 base, and 16 bases lay in between. CDR1 is LGHNA, CDR2 YSLEER, per germline. CDR3 coding DNA: TGCGCCAGCAGCCAAGCATTCGGGGGGGGCGTAACTAATGAAAAACTGTTTTTT. As protein: CASSQAFGGGVTNEKLFF.

The chain employs TRBV19 and TRBJ2-1; 7 nucleotides agree with TRBD1. The CDR3 is made up of 14 amino acids. Germline assignment: CDR1 LNHDA and CDR2 SQIVND (reference sequence). V lost 10 bases, J lost 3 bases, and 9 bases stayed unmatched. CDR3 in DNA: TGTGCCACATCGCCGGGACAGCTCTACAATGAGCAGTTCTTC. It is translated as CATSPGQLYNEQFF.

The rearrangement links TRBV7-8 to TRBJ1-5; 7 bases agree with TRBD1. The CDR3 totals 15 residues. The J segment lost 1 base and the V segment lost 11 bases, leaving 11 bases of the junction unmatched. Germline CDR1 reads SGHVS; CDR2 reads FQNEAQ. CDR3 DNA sequence: TGTGCCTCAGGGGGTCCTGGGGGCAGCAATCAGCCCCAGCATTTT. Amino acid sequence: CASGGPGGSNQPQHF.

This chain joins TRBV7-2 and TRBJ2-7, with 9 nucleotides matching TRBD2. The CDR3 is made up of 14 amino acids. The junction had 7 bases not matched to a gene; V was cut back by 5 bases and J by 5 bases. Germline V lookup: CDR1 SGHTA, CDR2 FQGNSA. The CDR3 is CASSQAGGYNEQYF. In nucleotides, the CDR3 is TGTGCCAGCAGCCAAGCGGGGGGATATAACGAGCAGTACTTC.

The chain combines TRBV4-3 with TRBJ1-2; D is uncertain. Germline V gene sequence: CDR1 LGHNA, CDR2 YSLEER. There are 15 residues in the CDR3. The ends were cut back, 1 base at V and 2 bases at J, with 11 bases in the middle. The CDR3 DNA reads TGCGCCAGCAGCCAAGTGTCCGCGGGGAACTATGGCTACACCTTC. Translated, it gives CASSQVSAGNYGYTF.

This clone appeared a single time. The chain joins TRBV18 to TRBJ2-7; weak D call: TRBD2 (6 bases). There are 16 residues in the CDR3. The ends were cut back, 1 base at V and 1 base at J, with 14 bases in the middle. Germline assignment: CDR1 KGHSH and CDR2 LQKENI. Here the CDR3 DNA reads TGTGCCAGCTCACCACGCTTTGGGACTTTTTCCTACGAGCAGTACTTC. This codes for CASSPRFGTFSYEQYF.

This clone was recorded once. V usage is TRBV7-2 and J usage is TRBJ2-7; maybe TRBD1 (5 bases). The CDR3 is 14 residues long. Germline V lookup: CDR1 SGHTA, CDR2 FQGNSA. Trimming left V 2 bases short and J 3 bases short, with 11 bases between. This CDR3 is CASSLQAGLYEQYF. For the CDR3, the DNA is TGTGCCAGCAGCTTACAGGCAGGGCTCTACGAGCAGTACTTC.

The rearrangement joins TRBV19 to TRBJ1-5; TRBD1 agrees at 7 bases. The CDR3 runs to 15 residues. Germline CDR1 LNHDA, CDR2 SQIVND (reference sequence). The junction had 5 bases not matched to a gene; V was cut back by 1 base and J by 5 bases. The CDR3 loop reads CASSIGDREDQPQHF. In DNA, the CDR3 is TGTGCCAGTAGTATAGGAGACAGGGAAGATCAGCCCCAGCATTTT.

This clone turned up a few times. The chain links TRBV7-2 to TRBJ2-1, with TRBD2 as a possible D gene (6 bases). The CDR3 is 15 residues long. CDR1 is SGHTA, CDR2 FQGNSA, per germline. Trimming removed 7 bases at V and 7 bases at J, with 20 bases between. The CDR3 region has the DNA TGTGCCAGCACCCCGAGTCGGCGGGGAGAGAATGAGCAGTTCTTC. Residues: CASTPSRRGENEQFF.

The V gene is TRBV24-1, the J gene TRBJ2-4; D is possibly TRBD2 (6 bases). V was trimmed by 11 bases and J by 0 bases, leaving 19 bases between them. The CDR3 totals 16 residues. Germline V gene lookup returns CDR1 KGHDR and CDR2 SFDVKD. The CDR3 nucleotides read TGTGCCATTTCAGGACTATCGTCCTTAGCCAAAAACATTCAGTACTTC. Its protein product is CAISGLSSLAKNIQYF.

The rearrangement uses TRBV19 and TRBJ1-4; 7 nucleotides align to TRBD1. The CDR3 is 15 residues long. CDR1 is LNHDA, CDR2 SQIVND, per germline (reference sequence). With 6 bases clipped from V and 0 bases from J, the junction kept 4 bases outside the gene matches. The CDR3 reads CASRDRQSTNEKLFF. Here the CDR3 DNA reads TGTGCCAGTAGGGACAGGCAGTCAACTAATGAAAAACTGTTTTTT.

Here the CDR3 DNA reads TGTGCCAGCAGCCCTCGGAACTATGGAAACACCATATATTTT. Translating gives CASSPRNYGNTIYF. V gene TRBV3-1 (or the pseudogene TRBV3-2) combines with J gene TRBJ1-3; D gene ambiguous. CDR1 and CDR2 from the germline V gene are LGHDT and YNNKEL (reference sequence). The CDR3 is made up of 14 amino acids. Trimming shortened V by 4 bases and J by 3 bases, and 10 bases separated the two germline ends.

Turning to this clone: At one end, the junction sequence differs from germline, possibly due to a read error. The CDR3 sequence is CASSSIRGGADTQYF. Here the CDR3 DNA reads TGTGCTAGCAGCTCCATTCGCGGGGGGGCAGATACGCAGTATTTT. The chain uses TRBV7-7 and TRBJ2-3; 9 bases align to TRBD2. The CDR3 sequence is 15 residues long. In germline, CDR1 is SSHAT, CDR2 FNYEAQ (reference sequence).

V and J are TRBV7-2 and TRBJ2-3; D gene unclear. The CDR3 totals 13 residues. The V gene's germline CDR1 is SGHTA and CDR2 FQGNSA. Deletions cut 8 bases from V and 4 bases from J, with 13 bases between. The CDR3 here is CASDAPPADTQYF. The CDR3 bases are TGTGCCAGCGATGCCCCTCCAGCAGATACGCAGTATTTT.

This clone appeared a few times. The genes are TRBV7-9 and TRBJ1-2; D gene unclear. This CDR3 region has 14 residues. Germline loops: CDR1 SEHNR, CDR2 FQNEAQ (reference sequence). Trimming removed 1 base from V and 2 bases from J, with 8 bases in between. The CDR3 here is CASSLDNTNYGYTF. CDR3 sequence (DNA): TGTGCCAGCAGCTTAGATAACACCAACTATGGCTACACCTTC.

The J gene is TRBJ1-6, the V gene TRBV3-1 (or the pseudogene TRBV3-2), with D perhaps matching TRBD1 (5 bases). Trimming took 7 bases from V and 6 from J, leaving 10 bases between them. The CDR3 runs 13 residues. Germline values: CDR1 LGHDT, CDR2 YNNKEL (reference sequence). This CDR3 is CASNRGFNSPLHF. CDR3 coding DNA: TGTGCCAGCAACCGGGGGTTTAATTCACCCCTCCACTTT.

CDR3 protein: CASSHDQGYSGELFF. The CDR3 nucleotides are TGTGCCAGCAGCCATGACCAGGGTTACAGCGGGGAGCTGTTTTTT. This chain uses TRBV3-1 (or the pseudogene TRBV3-2) with TRBJ2-2, with TRBD1 as a possible D gene (5 bases). This CDR3 has 15 amino acids. V was shortened by 3 bases and J by 7 bases, with 15 bases between the two germline ends. Germline CDR1 reads LGHDT; CDR2 reads YNNKEL (reference sequence).

This clone was seen more than once but under ten times. For the CDR3, the DNA is TGCGCCAGCACCCGGGGTCTGGCAACAGGCGGGGCGCGGGGCAATCAGCCCCAGCATTTT. Translation gives CASTRGLATGGARGNQPQHF. The rearrangement links TRBV10-1 to TRBJ1-5; D is possibly TRBD1 (5 bases). V shed 7 bases and J shed 2 bases, with 30 bases lying between them. This CDR3 contains 20 residues. Germline values: CDR1 WNHNN, CDR2 SYGVQD (reference sequence).

The chain couples TRBV9 to TRBJ2-3; D is possibly TRBD2 (5 bases). The CDR3 contains 14 residues. Germline V gene lookup returns CDR1 SGDLS and CDR2 YYNGEE. The V and J ends lost 3 bases and 2 bases respectively, with 10 bases between them. The CDR3 sequence is CASSGEDYTDTQYF. CDR3 DNA sequence: TGTGCCAGCAGCGGCGAAGACTACACAGATACGCAGTATTTT.

This clone was seen a single time. DNA for the CDR3: TGCGCCAGCAGCCCAGACCCCGGGGGACCAAGACCAGAGACCCAGTACTTC. Encoded protein: CASSPDPGGPRPETQYF. This chain links TRBV4-1 with TRBJ2-5, with a weak D call TRBD2 (6 bases). The CDR3 runs 17 residues. CDR1 is MGHRA and CDR2 is YSYEKL in the germline V gene. The V and J ends lost 4 bases and 4 bases respectively, with 22 bases between them.

The CDR3 DNA reads TGTGCCAGCAGTGGACGACTAGCGGGGGACACAGATACGCAGTATTTT. Its protein product is CASSGRLAGDTDTQYF. The rearrangement links TRBV6-6 to TRBJ2-3; 12 bases match TRBD2. CDR1 and CDR2 from the germline V gene are MNHNY and SVGAGI (reference sequence). The CDR3 extends over 16 amino acids. V dropped 5 bases and J dropped 2; count of bases not matched to a gene: 5.

V usage is TRBV28 and J usage is TRBJ1-6; D call uncertain. Germline CDR1 MDHEN, CDR2 SYDVKM. V lost 1 base and J lost 8, with 3 bases in between. The CDR3 totals 12 residues. CDR3 region: CASSLSDSPLHF. In DNA form, the CDR3 reads TGTGCCAGCAGTTTATCAGATTCACCCCTCCACTTT.

The V gene is TRBV2, the J gene TRBJ1-5; TRBD1 agrees at 9 bases. Germline V gives CDR1 SNHLY, CDR2 FYNNEI. CDR3 length: 14 residues. J was trimmed by 7 bases and V by 2 bases; bases with no gene match: 3. The CDR3 bases are TGTGCCAGCAGTGAAAGGACAGGGGACCAGCCCCAGCATTTT. It codes for CASSERTGDQPQHF.

The chain employs TRBV9 and TRBJ1-1, with 7 bases lining up with TRBD1. Germline loops: CDR1 SGDLS, CDR2 YYNGEE. This CDR3 region has 16 residues. V shed 5 bases and J 2 bases; nucleotides not matched to a gene: 12. The chain's CDR3 is CASSQPFGQANTEAFF. CDR3 DNA sequence: TGTGCCAGCAGTCAACCGTTCGGACAGGCCAACACTGAAGCTTTCTTT.

This clone was observed once. The gene calls are TRBV10-3 and TRBJ2-2, with D possibly matching TRBD2 (5 bases). The germline V and J ends were trimmed by 2 bases and 5 bases, with 12 bases remaining between them. The CDR3 is 15 amino acids. Germline CDR1 and CDR2: ENHRY and SYGVKD. This chain's CDR3 is CAISEGREKTGELFF. DNA for the CDR3: TGTGCCATCAGTGAGGGAAGGGAGAAAACCGGGGAGCTGTTTTTT.

The J gene is TRBJ2-2, the V gene TRBV11-2; the D gene is possibly TRBD1 (8 bases). V was clipped by 5 bases and J by 5 bases, with 15 bases between them. The CDR3 runs 15 residues. CDR1 is SGHAT, CDR2 FQNNGV, per germline. The CDR3 loop is CASSPGQGGTGELFF. CDR3 nucleotides: TGTGCCAGCAGCCCAGGACAGGGAGGGACCGGGGAGCTGTTTTTT.

V usage is TRBV5-6 and J usage is TRBJ2-5, with 7 bases that match TRBD1. The CDR3 has 14 residues. Trimming at V came to 4 bases and at J to 5 bases, leaving 8 bases not matched to a gene. Per germline, CDR1 SGHDT and CDR2 YYEEEE. The CDR3 bases are TGTGCCAGCAGCAGGCAACAGGGGTTGGAGACCCAGTACTTC. This encodes CASSRQQGLETQYF.

The chain uses TRBV10-3 and TRBJ2-5; 10 bases fit TRBD1. Germline V gene sequence: CDR1 ENHRY, CDR2 SYGVKD. CDR3 length: 14 residues. Germline trimming cut 6 bases from V and 3 bases from J; bases unmatched to any gene: 4. The CDR3 loop reads CAISRQGAKETQYF. The CDR3 coding sequence is TGTGCCATCAGCAGACAGGGGGCCAAAGAGACCCAGTACTTC.

This chain connects TRBV29-1 to TRBJ2-5, with D tentatively TRBD1 (7 bases). The germline gives CDR1 SQVTM, CDR2 ANQGSEA. Trimming cost V 3 bases and J 5 bases, with 10 bases left between them. The CDR3 loop spans 12 amino acids. The CDR3 sequence: CSVDPGGETQYF. Written as DNA, the CDR3 is TGCAGCGTTGATCCAGGGGGGGAGACCCAGTACTTC.